The 5 T cell receptor beta chains below all came from one sample that was sequenced in a study of blood T cell repertoires in COVID-19. Method: immunoSEQ multiplex PCR; TCRdb's copy keeps in-frame clones and lacks some. The repertoire consists of about 74,000 clones, with about 88% occurring once and the leading ten covering around 2.8%. Input material: peripheral blood. Receptors originate from a man in his sixties or seventies with active or convalescent COVID-19.

The CDR3 reads CASSVRLAGDHLQFF. CDR3 nucleotide sequence: TGTGCCAGTAGTGTCCGACTAGCGGGAGACCATTTGCAGTTCTTC. J is TRBJ2-1 and V is TRBV19, with TRBD2 identical over 12 bases. This CDR3 spans 15 amino acids. V was pared by 5 bases and J by 12 bases, with 11 bases of the junction left unmatched. CDR1 is LNHDA, CDR2 SQIVND, per germline (reference sequence).

The CDR3 DNA is TGTGCCAGCAGCACACGGGACAGGGGGCTATACACCGGGGAGCTGTTTTTT. Translation: CASSTRDRGLYTGELFF. The chain carries TRBV5-6 and TRBJ2-2, with 12 positions matching TRBD1. This CDR3 has 17 residues. V lost 4 bases to trimming and J lost 3 bases; unmatched junction nucleotides: 7. The V gene's germline CDR1 is SGHDT and CDR2 YYEEEE. The full variable domain, its missing parts supplied by reference TRBV5-6 and TRBJ2-2, is DAGVTQSPTHLIKTRGQQVTLRCSPKSGHDTVSWYQQALGQGPQFIFQYYEEEERQRGNFPDRFSGHQFPNYSSELNVNALLLGDSALYLCASSTRDRGLYTGELFFGEGSRLTVL.

V usage is TRBV19 and J usage is TRBJ2-1; no reliable D call. The germline CDR1 and CDR2 sequences are LNHDA and SQIVND (reference sequence). Trimming stripped 0 bases from V and 6 bases from J, with 9 bases between. This CDR3 spans 14 amino acids. The CDR3 region is CASSIEHRSNEQFF. CDR3 nucleotide sequence: TGTGCCAGTAGTATAGAACACCGGAGCAATGAGCAGTTCTTC.

This chain connects TRBV6-5 to TRBJ2-7; D perhaps matches TRBD1 (6 bases). V shed 5 bases and J shed 3 bases, with 17 bases lying between them. Germline V gene data show CDR1 as MNHEY and CDR2 as SVGAGI. This CDR3 contains 15 residues. In DNA, the CDR3 is TGTGCCAGCAGTACGCCGGGACACCTTGTCTACGAGCAGTACTTC. It translates to CASSTPGHLVYEQYF.

The gene calls are TRBV5-1 and TRBJ2-1; TRBD2 aligns across 12 bases. The CDR3 is made up of 16 amino acids. The J segment lost 6 bases and the V segment lost 4 bases, leaving 8 bases of the junction unmatched. In germline, CDR1 is SGHRS, CDR2 YFSETQ. The CDR3: CASSNQLAGGPNEQFF. Here the CDR3 DNA reads TGCGCCAGCAGCAATCAACTAGCGGGAGGACCCAATGAGCAGTTCTTC. The variable domain in full, completed from reference TRBV5-1 and TRBJ2-1, reads KAGVTQTPRYLIKTRGQQVTLSCSPISGHRSVSWYQQTPGQGLQFLFEYFSETQRNKGNFPGRFSGRQFSNSRSEMNVSTLELGDSALYLCASSNQLAGGPNEQFFGPGTRLTVL.